This T cell receptor beta chain was identified in a study of T-cell reconstitution after alpha-beta-depleted transplantation in children. Notes on the study in general: Approximately two months post-transplant, alpha-beta T cells reportedly originated from several hundred expanded graft clones.

With regard to this clonotype: Its antigen is currently unknown.

TCRbeta library construction was performed incorporating unique molecular identifiers. TCRdb re-called the PCR reads through MiXCR, storing one row per CDR3 protein. The sample records hundreds of thousands of distinct CDR3 sequences, about 26% being singletons. Specimen: PBMCs, collected before TCRalphabeta/CD19-depleted stem cell transplant. This TCR was recovered from a girl aged 2 to 10 with Fanconi anemia, due to receive a stem cell transplant.

The CDR3, as DNA: TGTGCCAGCAGCTTAGCTGGGACAGGGAATGGAAACACCATATATTTT. As protein: CASSLAGTGNGNTIYF. V usage is TRBV7-9 and J usage is TRBJ1-3; 9 bases fit TRBD1. The ends lost 0 bases at V and 3 bases at J; junction bases unmatched: 3. Germline values: CDR1 SEHNR, CDR2 FQNEAQ (reference sequence). CDR3 length: 16 residues.